These 13 T cell receptor beta chains originate from one sample sequenced in a study of vaccination and CD4 T cells after COVID-19. These receptors have no identified antigens. Treatment defined: approximately 9-day PBMC culture with coronavirus spike peptide pools or control peptides (ViraFEST assay). Cultured CD4+ T-cell DNA underwent Oncomine TCR Beta short-read sequencing. MiXCR, applied by TCRdb to the PCR reads, yields one record per CDR3 protein. Of 11,000 to 15,000 distinct CDR3 sequences listed, about 35% were seen once; the top ten hold around 33%. The sample was cultured CD4+ T cells from blood. The receptors originated from a human donor with COVID-19.

The chain links TRBV5-6 to TRBJ2-7; 9 bases are shared with TRBD1. The CDR3 has 15 amino acids. V lost 4 bases, J lost 4 bases, and 9 bases stayed unmatched. CDR1 is SGHDT, CDR2 YYEEEE, per germline. DNA for the CDR3: TGTGCCAGCAGCCCCCGGGACAGGGCCCTTTACGAGCAGTACTTC. It specifies CASSPRDRALYEQYF.

The J gene is TRBJ2-7, the V gene TRBV3-1; possibly TRBD1 for D (5 bases). CDR1 and CDR2 from the germline V gene are LGHDT and YNNKEL (reference sequence). The CDR3 extends over 14 amino acids. The V end lost 1 base, the J end lost 1 base, and 8 bases lay between the germline ends. The CDR3 DNA follows: TGTGCCAGCAGCCAAGTGGGGCAGTCCTACGAGCAGTACTTC. Translation: CASSQVGQSYEQYF.

The chain links TRBV20-1 to TRBJ2-7; possibly TRBD1 or TRBD2 for D (5 bases each). V was cut by 3 bases and J by 7 bases, with 16 bases left in between. Germline CDR1 is DFQATT and CDR2 is SNEGSKA (reference sequence). The CDR3 covers 13 residues. The CDR3 reads CSASGAGPTEQYF. DNA of the CDR3: TGCAGTGCTAGCGGGGCCGGTCCTACGGAGCAGTACTTC.

The V gene is TRBV6-5, the J gene TRBJ1-3; 9 nucleotides match TRBD1. Germline CDR1 is MNHEY and CDR2 is SVGAGI. This CDR3 spans 16 amino acids. After removal of 4 bases from V and 2 bases from J, the junction contained 6 bases not matched to a gene. Written as DNA, the CDR3 is TGTGCCAGCAGTTTGGACAGGGGAGCCACTGGAAACACCATATATTTT. Residues: CASSLDRGATGNTIYF.

CDR3 nucleotide sequence: TGTGCCAGCTCACTCGACACCGACACGGTGCAGTACTTC. Protein: CASSLDTDTVQYF. This chain joins TRBV18 and TRBJ2-7, with D hard to call. The germline gives CDR1 KGHSH, CDR2 LQKENI. The V gene lost 4 bases and the J gene lost 9 bases, with 16 bases spanning the gap. The CDR3 length is 13 residues.

A few counts support this clonotype. The chain has TRBV20-1 and TRBJ2-3; the D call may be TRBD1 or TRBD2 (5 bases each). Germline loops: CDR1 DFQATT, CDR2 SNEGSKA (reference sequence). This CDR3 contains 15 residues. V was clipped by 4 bases and J by 0 bases, with 14 bases between them. CDR3 loop: CSAIGTRSSTDTQYF. The CDR3 DNA is TGCAGTGCTATAGGGACGCGGTCTAGCACAGATACGCAGTATTTT.

This clonotype was counted only a few times. The CDR3 coding sequence is TGTGCCTGGAACAGTCAGAACAATCAGCCCCAGCATTTT. Amino acids: CAWNSQNNQPQHF. The rearrangement joins TRBV30 to TRBJ1-5; no clear D gene. Germline loops: CDR1 GTSNPN, CDR2 SVGIG (reference sequence). CDR3 length: 13 amino acids. The V end lost 4 bases, the J end lost 3 bases, and 10 bases lay between the germline ends.

This clonotype has just a few counts. This chain connects TRBV2 to TRBJ2-5; no firm D call. The germline CDR1 and CDR2 sequences are SNHLY and FYNNEI. There are 15 residues in the CDR3. V lost 8 bases and J lost 5, with 21 bases in between. In DNA, the CDR3 is TGTGCCAGCCAGCCCCCTCGGGCCGAAGGGGAGACCCAGTACTTC. This gives the protein CASQPPRAEGETQYF.

This rearrangement joins TRBV28 to TRBJ2-7, with 8 bases lining up with TRBD1. The junction had 9 bases not matched to a gene; V was cut back by 3 bases and J by 2 bases. From germline, CDR1 is MDHEN and CDR2 SYDVKM. This CDR3 has 16 residues. In DNA form, the CDR3 reads TGTGCCAGCAGTTTCGTCCGGACAGGGAGGACCTACGAGCAGTACTTC. Residues: CASSFVRTGRTYEQYF.

This clonotype was counted between two and nine times. The chain is built from TRBV6-2 or TRBV6-3 and TRBJ2-7; TRBD2 might be the D (5 bases). The germline V gene has CDR1 MNHEY and CDR2 SVGEGT. The CDR3 is made up of 14 amino acids. V was pared by 2 bases and J by 6 bases, with 14 bases between. The CDR3: CASSYLRGSGEQYF. The CDR3, as DNA: TGTGCCAGCAGTTACCTCCGGGGTTCGGGCGAGCAGTACTTC.

This clonotype was counted a few times. This chain links TRBV12-3 or TRBV12-4 with TRBJ2-1; 8 nucleotides agree with TRBD2. The CDR3 totals 15 residues. V lost 5 bases to trimming and J lost 0 bases; unmatched junction nucleotides: 3. The CDR3 sequence: CASSQRGSSYNEQFF. The CDR3, as DNA: TGTGCCAGCAGTCAGCGGGGGAGCTCCTACAATGAGCAGTTCTTC.

This clonotype appeared a few times. The V gene is TRBV7-2, the J gene TRBJ1-4; 7 bases fit TRBD1. This CDR3 comprises 15 residues. Germline lookup yields CDR1 SGHTA and CDR2 FQGNSA. Trimming cost V 5 bases and J 7 bases; bases outside gene matches: 10. The CDR3 protein is CASSERQGRPEKLFF. In DNA form, the CDR3 reads TGTGCCAGCAGCGAACGACAGGGCCGCCCTGAAAAACTGTTTTTT.

In its sample, this clonotype ranks as medium-sized. The rearrangement links TRBV28 to TRBJ1-2; D is unclear. The V end was cut by 6 bases, the J end by 5 bases, with 10 bases between. There are 12 residues in the CDR3. The germline CDR1 and CDR2 sequences are MDHEN and SYDVKM. CDR3 DNA: TGTGCCAGCAGGAAATTGGGGTATGGCTACACCTTC. It specifies CASRKLGYGYTF.